Below, 10 T cell receptor beta chains from the same sample are listed, as sequenced in a study of T cells in Graves' hyperthyroidism and ophthalmopathy. Amplified TCR beta CDR3 regions derived from RNA transcripts. HTBI primers were employed in a first-round RT-PCR of the TCR CDR3. TCRdb ran MiXCR on the multiplex PCR reads and lists one entry per CDR3 protein. Of hundreds of thousands of distinct CDR3 sequences listed, about 15% are singletons. Sequenced material: blood. All receptors come from a woman aged 18 to 35 with Graves' hyperthyroidism.

Ten or more counts support this clonotype. The chain has TRBV6-2 or TRBV6-3 and TRBJ1-2; 9 bases are a match to TRBD1. Per germline, CDR1 MNHEY and CDR2 SVGEGT. The CDR3 has 15 amino acids. Losses at the gene ends were 6 bases for V and 6 bases for J; bases not matched to a gene: 11. The CDR3 region has the DNA TGTGCCAGCAGATCCTCCTCCGGGACAGGGAATGGCTACACCTTC. Translated: CASRSSSGTGNGYTF.

This clonotype was recorded at least ten times. V is TRBV30 and J is TRBJ2-3; 15 bases map to TRBD2. The CDR3 contains 15 residues. J was trimmed by 5 bases and V by 3 bases; bases with no gene match: 3. Per the germline V gene, CDR1 is GTSNPN and CDR2 is SVGIG (reference sequence). Here the CDR3 reads CAWRRGLAGGDTQYF. CDR3 nucleotides: TGTGCCTGGAGGAGGGGACTAGCGGGAGGAGATACGCAGTATTTT.

This clonotype was observed at least ten times. This chain uses TRBV12-3 or TRBV12-4 with TRBJ1-2, with D possibly being TRBD1 (6 bases). Trimming took 1 base from V and 5 from J, leaving 11 bases between them. This CDR3 has 14 amino acids. CDR3 protein: CASSLEGGRYGYTF. CDR3 DNA sequence: TGTGCCAGCAGTTTAGAGGGGGGGCGGTATGGCTACACCTTC.

Ten or more counts support this clonotype. The V gene is TRBV12-3 or TRBV12-4, the J gene TRBJ2-1, with TRBD2 matching 9 bases. This CDR3 region has 15 residues. V lost 3 bases, J lost 4 bases, and 4 bases stayed unmatched. CDR3 DNA: TGTGCCAGCAGTTTCCTAGCGGGAATATACAATGAGCAGTTCTTC. This encodes CASSFLAGIYNEQFF.

Many counts were recorded for this clonotype. This chain uses TRBV3-1 with TRBJ1-2, with D tentatively TRBD1 (5 bases). Looked up from germline, CDR1 is LGHDT and CDR2 is YNNKEL (reference sequence). Trimming took off 1 base at V and 4 bases at J, with 10 bases between the two ends. CDR3 length: 14 amino acids. CDR3 nucleotides: TGTGCCAGCAGCCAAGGCTCAGGGACCTATGGCTACACCTTC. Translated, it gives CASSQGSGTYGYTF. Variable domain in full (rest from reference TRBV3-1 and TRBJ1-2): DTAVSQTPKYLVTQMGNDKSIKCEQNLGHDTMYWYKQDSKKFLKIMFSYNNKELIINETVPNRFSPKSPDKAHLNLHINSLELGDSAVYFCASSQGSGTYGYTFGSGTRLTVV.

The chain links TRBV28 to TRBJ1-4, with 10 bases fitting TRBD1. The CDR3 totals 16 residues. Unmatched junction bases numbered 9, after V lost 3 bases and J lost 8 bases. Germline CDR1 and CDR2: MDHEN and SYDVKM. CDR3 bases: TGTGCCAGCAGTTTGGGGGGACAGGGGACGTGGGAAAAACTGTTTTTT. This sequence encodes CASSLGGQGTWEKLFF.

This clonotype appeared a few times. The V and J genes are TRBV7-6 and TRBJ2-7; 8 bases align to TRBD1. Looked up from germline, CDR1 is SGHVS and CDR2 is FNYEAQ. The CDR3 length is 15 residues. The trim removed 3 bases at V and 3 bases at J, leaving 7 bases unmatched. The CDR3 sequence: CASSLSRDRFYEQYF. The CDR3 DNA reads as TGTGCCAGCAGCTTGAGCCGGGACAGGTTCTACGAGCAGTACTTC.

This rearrangement joins TRBV6-9 to TRBJ1-3; TRBD1 aligns across 7 bases. Trimming cost V 4 bases and J 0 bases; bases outside gene matches: 9. This CDR3 spans 17 amino acids. CDR1 MNHGY and CDR2 SVAAGI come from the germline V gene. The DNA of the CDR3 is TGTGCCAGCAGTTCCATTCAGGGGGGGATCTCTGGAAACACCATATATTTT. This gives the protein CASSSIQGGISGNTIYF.

The chain recombines TRBV11-2 with TRBJ2-5, with D possibly being TRBD1 or TRBD2 (6 bases each). Trimming removed 3 bases from V and 7 bases from J, with 18 bases in between. Germline-derived CDR1 and CDR2 are SGHAT and FQNNGV. The CDR3 is made up of 15 amino acids. The CDR3 nucleotides are TGTGCCAGCAGCTTGGGGGCGGGCGGGATCGGGACCCAGTACTTC. Its translation: CASSLGAGGIGTQYF.

This rearrangement joins TRBV6-1 to TRBJ1-3; D might be TRBD1 (5 bases). CDR3 size: 15 residues. Trimming took 4 bases from V and 3 from J, leaving 13 bases between them. Germline values: CDR1 MNHNS, CDR2 SASEGT. The CDR3 DNA sequence: TGTGCCAGCAGTGTTGGGGGGGGATTTGGAAACACCATATATTTT. It translates to CASSVGGGFGNTIYF.